Given below is one T cell receptor (beta chain) in context. Antigen: not known. When the RNA was reverse transcribed, random hexamers were used with an input of about 0.5 to 1 ug. Amplification of the TCR beta CDR3 was carried out by immunoSEQ multiplex PCR, which spanned a total of 54 Vbeta and 13 Jbeta segments. One entry per CDR3 protein, called by TCRdb with MiXCR from the immunoSEQ multiplex PCR reads. There are about 200,000 distinct CDR3 sequences in the sample; approximately 93% occur only once, and around 0.1% lies in the top ten. The sample comes from a study of CD8 T cells in Susac syndrome. The authors carried out high-throughput sequencing of TCR beta. They applied it to CD8+ and CD4+ T cells obtained from blood. TEMRA cells underwent FACS enrichment and CD8+ and CD4+ T cells underwent negative isolation. There are 15 residues in the CDR3. With 0 bases removed from V and 1 base from J, the gap between germline ends came to 7 bases. The germline V gene has CDR1 SGDLS and CDR2 YYNGEE.

General study findings and limits: The study conceded that relatively few individuals underwent its TCR sequencing and HLA analysis.

The source is a human donor in good health. Sequencing was carried out using CD4+ T cells from PBMCs. This chain joins TRBV9 and TRBJ2-2; D may be TRBD1 (5 bases). CDR3 region: CASSVAQGNTGELFF. Written as DNA, the CDR3 is TGTGCCAGCAGCGTAGCCCAGGGGAACACCGGGGAGCTGTTTTTT.